The next 21 T cell receptor beta chains were all read from a single sample in a study of T-cell memory formation after mild COVID-19. Using its own MiXCR run on the 5' RACE reads, TCRdb lists one record per CDR3 protein. The sample holds 150,000 to 200,000 distinct CDR3 sequences, approximately 16% seen once. The sequencing sample was made of PBMCs or a T cell subset sorted from them (not recorded which). The receptors originated from an adult woman who had mild COVID-19 (a few samples of this study predate the infection). Cell type and time point are not known.

This clonotype was picked up a small number of times. J is TRBJ1-5 and V is TRBV20-1; a possible D gene is TRBD1 (6 bases). The CDR3 length is 15 residues. Per germline, CDR1 DFQATT and CDR2 SNEGSKA (reference sequence). V lost 4 bases, J lost 1 base, and 14 bases lay in between. The CDR3 loop is CSATLDSRSNQPQHF. In nucleotides, the CDR3 is TGCAGTGCTACCCTGGACAGCCGGAGCAATCAGCCCCAGCATTTT.

The V gene is TRBV7-9, the J gene TRBJ1-1; the match to TRBD1 covers 9 bases. Germline trimming cut 6 bases from V and 1 base from J; bases unmatched to any gene: 12. Germline CDR1 SEHNR, CDR2 FQNEAQ (reference sequence). The CDR3 is 17 residues long. DNA of the CDR3: TGTGCCAGCAGGTTTGGGACAGGGTCAAGAGGGAACACTGAAGCTTTCTTT. This sequence encodes CASRFGTGSRGNTEAFF.

The chain is built from TRBV7-2 and TRBJ1-2; TRBD1 aligns across 7 bases. V lost 6 bases and J lost 6; bases outside the gene matches: 7. The CDR3 has 13 amino acids. In germline, CDR1 is SGHTA, CDR2 FQGNSA. The CDR3 DNA sequence: TGTGCCAGCAGTTGGCAGGGGGGGAATGGCTACACCTTC. Its translation is CASSWQGGNGYTF.

In this sample, this clonotype turned up a few times. The gene calls are TRBV7-8 and TRBJ2-4, with D uncertain. Germline loops: CDR1 SGHVS, CDR2 FQNEAQ. V lost 0 bases and J lost 1, with 7 bases in between. The CDR3 contains 15 residues. This chain's CDR3 is CASSLAENAKNIQYF. CDR3 coding DNA: TGTGCCAGCAGCTTAGCAGAGAACGCCAAAAACATTCAGTACTTC.

DNA for the CDR3: TGTGCCACCAGTGACCCCATCTTAAACTCTGAGACCCAGTACTTC. Amino acid sequence: CATSDPILNSETQYF. The V call is TRBV24-1, the J call TRBJ2-5; D is unclear. Trimming pared 4 bases from V and 5 bases from J, leaving 16 bases between. Germline values: CDR1 KGHDR, CDR2 SFDVKD. The CDR3 totals 15 residues.

J is TRBJ2-3 and V is TRBV9; D gene unclear. V was clipped by 0 bases and J by 6 bases, with 14 bases between them. Per the germline V gene, CDR1 is SGDLS and CDR2 is YYNGEE. CDR3 size: 15 residues. Written as DNA, the CDR3 is TGTGCCAGCAGCGTAGAAGGCCACTCCCCGGATACGCAGTATTTT. Protein: CASSVEGHSPDTQYF.

This clonotype was seen only a few times. The chain couples TRBV15 to TRBJ2-3; a weak D match, TRBD2 (6 bases). The CDR3 runs to 14 residues. The V gene lost 5 bases and the J gene lost 5 bases, with 14 bases spanning the gap. Germline values: CDR1 LNHNV, CDR2 YYDKDF (reference sequence). CDR3 amino acids: CATSPAGLVDTQYF. CDR3 DNA: TGTGCCACCAGCCCGGCGGGGCTTGTAGATACGCAGTATTTT.

This clonotype has just a few counts. This chain links TRBV7-3 with TRBJ2-1; D may match TRBD1 or TRBD2 (5 bases each). Trimming removed 4 bases at V and 8 bases at J, with 18 bases between. Germline V lookup: CDR1 SGHTA, CDR2 FQGTGA. CDR3 length equals 15 residues. CDR3 sequence: CASSSPDSGLYEQFF. The CDR3 DNA reads as TGTGCCAGCAGCTCGCCGGACTCAGGGTTATATGAGCAGTTCTTC.

The CDR3 loop reads CASSATPSGRGSDTQYF. The CDR3 DNA reads TGTGCCAGCAGCGCTACTCCTAGCGGGAGAGGGTCAGATACGCAGTATTTT. The chain carries TRBV9 and TRBJ2-3, with 10 nucleotides matching TRBD2. V was clipped by 3 bases and J by 4 bases; unmatched bases: 11. The V gene's germline CDR1 is SGDLS and CDR2 YYNGEE. The CDR3 loop spans 17 amino acids.

The CDR3 DNA reads TGTGCCACCAGCAGAGAGGGGACTAGCGGGATCGATGAGCAGTTCTTC. As protein: CATSREGTSGIDEQFF. The chain employs TRBV15 and TRBJ2-1; 13 nucleotides align to TRBD2. CDR1 and CDR2 from the germline V gene are LNHNV and YYDKDF (reference sequence). Trimming took 0 bases from V and 8 from J; bases not matched to a gene: 4. The length of the CDR3 is 16 residues.

This clonotype came up a few times. The rearrangement uses TRBV28 and TRBJ1-2, with 7 bases fitting TRBD1. With 7 bases clipped from V and 6 bases from J, the junction kept 8 bases outside the gene matches. The germline gives CDR1 MDHEN, CDR2 SYDVKM. The CDR3 loop spans 13 amino acids. The chain's CDR3 is CASTPGGNHGYTF. For the CDR3, the DNA is TGTGCCAGCACCCCAGGGGGGAATCATGGCTACACCTTC.

This clonotype was counted a few times. The V gene is TRBV27, the J gene TRBJ1-2; no clear D. Germline V CDR1 and CDR2: MNHEY, SMNVEV (reference sequence). This CDR3 has 12 residues. V was shortened by 3 bases and J by 5 bases, with 7 bases between the two germline ends. CDR3 region: CASSFRGYGYTF. The CDR3 DNA reads TGTGCCAGCAGTTTTCGAGGGTATGGCTACACCTTC.

This clonotype appeared a few times. The chain couples TRBV7-2 to TRBJ2-6, with D uncertain. The V gene's germline CDR1 is SGHTA and CDR2 FQGNSA. Trimming removed 2 bases from V and 0 bases from J, with 11 bases in between. The CDR3 spans 17 residues. CDR3 coding DNA: TGTGCCAGCAGCTTAATGGCAGCGATCTCTGGGGCCAACGTCCTGACTTTC. It specifies CASSLMAAISGANVLTF.

The table lists this clonotype with a few counts. The chain recombines TRBV10-3 with TRBJ2-5; a weak D match, TRBD1 (6 bases). Germline CDR1 and CDR2: ENHRY and SYGVKD. V was pared by 0 bases and J by 5 bases, with 13 bases between. CDR3 length: 15 amino acids. The CDR3: CAISESSTGWETQYF. The CDR3 DNA reads TGTGCCATCAGTGAGTCTTCGACAGGCTGGGAGACCCAGTACTTC.

This clonotype was detected a few times. The chain is built from TRBV20-1 and TRBJ1-5; 7 bases map to TRBD1. V dropped 6 bases and J dropped 3; count of bases not matched to a gene: 11. The CDR3 totals 15 residues. From germline, CDR1 is DFQATT and CDR2 SNEGSKA (reference sequence). The CDR3 sequence: CSAIRDSGTNQPQHF. CDR3 bases: TGCAGTGCGATCCGGGACAGCGGAACCAATCAGCCCCAGCATTTT.

This chain joins TRBV11-3 and TRBJ2-2; 11 positions agree with TRBD2. The CDR3 sequence is 17 residues long. Unmatched junction bases numbered 11, after V lost 7 bases and J lost 4 bases. Looked up from germline, CDR1 is SGHNT and CDR2 is YENEEA. CDR3 loop: CASIKRELAGVTGELFF. The CDR3 DNA follows: TGTGCCAGCATCAAGAGGGAACTAGCGGGAGTCACCGGGGAGCTGTTTTTT.

This chain links TRBV27 with TRBJ2-2; a weak D match, TRBD2 (5 bases). V lost 6 bases, J lost 0 bases, and 11 bases lay in between. The length of the CDR3 is 15 residues. Germline loops: CDR1 MNHEY, CDR2 SMNVEV (reference sequence). The CDR3 protein is CASSPGNTNTGELFF. The CDR3 coding sequence is TGTGCCAGCAGCCCGGGGAATACGAACACCGGGGAGCTGTTTTTT.

V gene TRBV6-1 combines with J gene TRBJ2-1; unclear D gene. The germline V gene encodes CDR1 MNHNS and CDR2 SASEGT. The CDR3 consists of 12 residues. V lost 7 bases and J 6 bases, leaving 10 bases between the germline ends. The CDR3 DNA is TGTGCCAGCACCATGGTGGGCAATGAGCAGTTCTTC. It is translated as CASTMVGNEQFF.

This clonotype came up a few times. This sequence joins TRBV18 and TRBJ2-3, with D possibly being TRBD2 (5 bases). This CDR3 spans 16 amino acids. Per the germline V gene, CDR1 is KGHSH and CDR2 is LQKENI. Deletions cut 2 bases from V and 1 base from J, with 13 bases between. The CDR3 reads CASSPIDLEGTDTQYF. CDR3 DNA: TGTGCCAGCTCACCAATCGACCTGGAGGGCACAGATACGCAGTATTTT.

V and J are TRBV6-6 and TRBJ1-5, with a tentative D call TRBD1 (6 bases). This CDR3 is built from 15 residues. CDR1 is MNHNY and CDR2 is SVGAGI in the germline V gene (reference sequence). V was clipped by 6 bases and J by 3 bases, with 15 bases between them. The CDR3 DNA sequence: TGTGCCAGCAGACACTTTTCAGGGGACAATCAGCCCCAGCATTTT. Protein sequence: CASRHFSGDNQPQHF.

This clonotype has a handful of counts. The chain uses TRBV11-2 and TRBJ2-1; 7 nucleotides align to TRBD2. CDR3 length equals 16 residues. Germline V gives CDR1 SGHAT, CDR2 FQNNGV. V shed 4 bases, J shed 7 bases, and the junction held 13 bases outside the gene matches. The CDR3 protein is CASSSLASGLTNEQFF. CDR3 nucleotides: TGTGCCAGCAGCTCCCTGGCTAGCGGTCTTACGAATGAGCAGTTCTTC.